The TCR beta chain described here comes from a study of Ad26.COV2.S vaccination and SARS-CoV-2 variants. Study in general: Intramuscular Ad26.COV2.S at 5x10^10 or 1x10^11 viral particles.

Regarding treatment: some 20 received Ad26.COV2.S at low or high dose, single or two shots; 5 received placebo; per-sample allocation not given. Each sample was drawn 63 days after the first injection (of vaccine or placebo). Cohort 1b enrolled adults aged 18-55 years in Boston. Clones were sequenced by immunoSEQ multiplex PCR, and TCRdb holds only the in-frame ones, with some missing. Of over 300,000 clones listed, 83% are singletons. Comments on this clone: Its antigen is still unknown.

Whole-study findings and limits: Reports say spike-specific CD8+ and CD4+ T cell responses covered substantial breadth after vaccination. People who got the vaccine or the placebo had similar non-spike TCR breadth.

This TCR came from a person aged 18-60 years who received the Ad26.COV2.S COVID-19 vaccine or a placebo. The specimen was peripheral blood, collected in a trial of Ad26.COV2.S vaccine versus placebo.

In nucleotides, the CDR3 is TGTGCCAGCAGCAAAAACGGGGGGCGAACCATGAACACTGAAGCTTTCTTT. It is translated as CASSKNGGRTMNTEAFF. The chain combines TRBV16 with TRBJ1-1; tentatively, D is TRBD1 (6 bases). The CDR3 is made up of 17 amino acids. The V gene's germline CDR1 is KGHSY and CDR2 FQNENV. Trimming pared 5 bases from V and 0 bases from J, leaving 19 bases between.